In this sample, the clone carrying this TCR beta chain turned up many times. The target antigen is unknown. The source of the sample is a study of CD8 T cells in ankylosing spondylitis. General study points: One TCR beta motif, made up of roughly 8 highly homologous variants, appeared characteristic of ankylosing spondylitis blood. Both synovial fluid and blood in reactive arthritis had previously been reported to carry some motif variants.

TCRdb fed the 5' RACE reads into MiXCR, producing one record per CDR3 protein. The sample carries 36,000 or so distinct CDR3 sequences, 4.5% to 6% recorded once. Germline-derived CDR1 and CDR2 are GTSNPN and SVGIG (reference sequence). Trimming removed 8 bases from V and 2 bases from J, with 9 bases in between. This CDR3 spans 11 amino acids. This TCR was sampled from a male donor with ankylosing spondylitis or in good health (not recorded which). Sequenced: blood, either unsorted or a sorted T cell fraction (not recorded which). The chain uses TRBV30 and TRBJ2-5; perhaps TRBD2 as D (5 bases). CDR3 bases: TGTGCCCGAGGGCAGCAAGAGACCCAGTACTTC. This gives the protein CARGQQETQYF.